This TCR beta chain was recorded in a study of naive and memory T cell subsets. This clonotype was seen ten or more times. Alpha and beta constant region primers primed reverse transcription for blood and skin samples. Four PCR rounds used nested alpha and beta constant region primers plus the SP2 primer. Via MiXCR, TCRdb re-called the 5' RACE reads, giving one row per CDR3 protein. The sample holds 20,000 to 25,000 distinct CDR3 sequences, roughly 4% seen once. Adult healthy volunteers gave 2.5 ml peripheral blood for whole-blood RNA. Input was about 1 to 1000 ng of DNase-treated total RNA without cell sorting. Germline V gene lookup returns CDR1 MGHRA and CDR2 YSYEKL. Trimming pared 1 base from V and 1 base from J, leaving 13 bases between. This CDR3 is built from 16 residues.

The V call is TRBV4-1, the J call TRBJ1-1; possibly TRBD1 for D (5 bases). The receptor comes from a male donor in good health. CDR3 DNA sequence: TGCGCCAGCAGCCAAGGCCGGGGGGGTCAGAACACTGAAGCTTTCTTT. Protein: CASSQGRGGQNTEAFF.